This T cell receptor beta chain was sequenced during a study of Ad26.COV2.S vaccination and SARS-CoV-2 variants. Assay used: immunoSEQ multiplex PCR; TCRdb lists only in-frame clones, some missing. Of roughly 380,000 clones listed, about 90% are singletons. The V gene's germline CDR1 is SGDLS and CDR2 YYNGEE. This CDR3 region has 17 residues. The ends lost 4 bases at V and 5 bases at J; junction bases unmatched: 16. This clonotype was sampled from a human donor who had recovered from COVID-19. Source: peripheral blood, taken after recovery from COVID-19. The chain combines TRBV9 with TRBJ2-5; 8 bases match TRBD2. The CDR3 spells CASSPPAGVGRTETQYF. For the CDR3, the DNA is TGTGCCAGCAGCCCCCCAGCGGGGGTAGGGAGGACGGAGACCCAGTACTTC.